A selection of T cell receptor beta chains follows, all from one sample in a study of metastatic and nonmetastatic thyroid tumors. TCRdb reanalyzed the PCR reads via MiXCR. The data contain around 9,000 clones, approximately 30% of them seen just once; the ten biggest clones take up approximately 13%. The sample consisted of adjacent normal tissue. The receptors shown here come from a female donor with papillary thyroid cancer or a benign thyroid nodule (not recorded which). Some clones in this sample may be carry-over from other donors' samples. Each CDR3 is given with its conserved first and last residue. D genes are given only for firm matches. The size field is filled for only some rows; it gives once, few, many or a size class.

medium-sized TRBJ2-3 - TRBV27 TGTGCCAGCAGTTTATCAGCCGGAACGTTAGATACGCAGTATTTT CASSLSAGTLDTQYF
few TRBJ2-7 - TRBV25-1 TGTGCCAGCAGTGGGGGACCGAGCGGAAAGTACGAGCAGTACTTC CASSGGPSGKYEQYF
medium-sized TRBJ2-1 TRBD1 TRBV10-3 TGTGCCATCACTCCGGGACAGGGTGTTCATGAGCAGTTCTTC CAITPGQGVHEQFF
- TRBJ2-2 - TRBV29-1 TGCAGCGTGGCAGGGGCCAACACCGGGGAGCTGTTTTTT CSVAGANTGELFF
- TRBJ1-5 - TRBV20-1 TGCAGTGCTATAGGGCACAGCAATCAGCCCCAGCATTTT CSAIGHSNQPQHF
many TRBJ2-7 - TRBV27 TGTGCCAGCAGTTCTTCAGGGGTCCACGAGCAGTACTTC CASSSSGVHEQYF
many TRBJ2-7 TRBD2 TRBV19 TGTGCCAGTAGACAGACTAGCGGGAGGGACGAGCAGTACTTC CASRQTSGRDEQYF
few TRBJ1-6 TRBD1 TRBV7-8 TGTGCCAGCAGCTTAGCCGGGACAGGGTCCTATAATTCACCCCTCCACTTT CASSLAGTGSYNSPLHF
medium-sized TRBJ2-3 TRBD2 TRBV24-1 TGTGCCACCAGTGATTTGCCTTCGGCTAGCGGAGACACAGATACGCAGTATTTT CATSDLPSASGDTDTQYF
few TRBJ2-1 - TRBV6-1 TGTGCCAGCAGTGAACGGGGTTTGGAGGGGGTAGTTGGGTTCTTC CASSERGLEGVVGFF
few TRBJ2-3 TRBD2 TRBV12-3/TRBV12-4 TGTGCCAGCAGTCTCGGACTAGCGTCTACAGATACGCAGTACTTT CASSLGLASTDTQYF
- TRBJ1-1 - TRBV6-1 TGTGCCAGCAGTGTAGAGGGGCCCACTGAAGCTTTCTTT CASSVEGPTEAFF
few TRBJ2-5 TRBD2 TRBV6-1 TGTGCCAGCAGTCTCGTAGCGGGTATTCAAGAGACCCAGTACTTC CASSLVAGIQETQYF
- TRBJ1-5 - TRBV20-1 TGCAGTGCTAGAGTAGGCAGGGGTGAATCGCAGCCCCAGCATTTT CSARVGRGESQPQHF
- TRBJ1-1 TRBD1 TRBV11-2 TGTGCCAGCAGCCTTTACTCGGCGCCGGGACAGGGCCCTGAAGCTTTCTTT CASSLYSAPGQGPEAFF
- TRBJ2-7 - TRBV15 TGTGCCACCAGCAGTGCCGGGACCACCTCGATCTACGAGCAGTACTTC CATSSAGTTSIYEQYF
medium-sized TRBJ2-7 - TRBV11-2 TGTGCCAGCAGCCCGAGGGGTGTCAGGGGCTACGAGCAGTACTTC CASSPRGVRGYEQYF
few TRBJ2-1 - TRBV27 TGTGCCAGCTGTTTCGGCGTGGTGGTTTACAATGAGCAGTTCTTC CASCFGVVVYNEQFF
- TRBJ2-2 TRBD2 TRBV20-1 TGCAGTGCTAGAGACTTAGCGGGAGCGGGCACCGGGGAGCTGTTTTTT CSARDLAGAGTGELFF
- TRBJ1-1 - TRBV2 TGTGCCAGCAGCACAAGGACAGTCGAGGGGGCTTTCTTT CASSTRTVEGAFF
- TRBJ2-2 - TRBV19 TGTGCCAGTAGTATTCCCGTTGAGCTGTTTTTT CASSIPVELFF
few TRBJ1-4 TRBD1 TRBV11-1 TGTGTCAGCAGCGACACAGGGGGCCGGAGGGCTACTTATGAAAAACTGTTTTTT CVSSDTGGRRATYEKLFF
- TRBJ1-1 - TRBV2 TGTGCCAGCAGTGAGGGGGGAGCGGACACTGAAGCTTTCTTT CASSEGGADTEAFF
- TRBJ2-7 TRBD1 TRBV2 TGTGCCAGCAGCCGACAGGGGGCCGTCTACGAGCAGTACTTC CASSRQGAVYEQYF
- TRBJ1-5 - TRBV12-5 TGTGTTAGTGGTATTGGGCAGATTGGGTATAGCAATCAGACCCAGCATTTT CVSGIGQIGYSNQTQHF
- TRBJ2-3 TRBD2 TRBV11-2 TGTGCCAGCAGCTTAGAAGTGGGGGGGGATACGCAGTATTTT CASSLEVGGDTQYF
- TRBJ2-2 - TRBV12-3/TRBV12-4 TGTGCCAGCAGTTTAGGTTGGAACACCGGGGAGCTGTTTTTT CASSLGWNTGELFF
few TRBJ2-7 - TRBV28 TGTGCCATCAGTTTAGGCATGAGCTCCTACGAGCAGTACTTC CAISLGMSSYEQYF
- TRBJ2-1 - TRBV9 TGTGCCAGCAGCCCGAGGGGGGAGAGATACAATGAGCAGTTCTTC CASSPRGERYNEQFF
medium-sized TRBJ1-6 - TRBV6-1 TGTGCCACCCGGACCAGGGTGGATTCACCCCTCCACTTT CATRTRVDSPLHF
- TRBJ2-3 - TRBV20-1 TGCAGTGCGGAAAACGCCATCACAGATACGCAGTATTTT CSAENAITDTQYF
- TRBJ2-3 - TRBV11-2 TGTGCCAGCAGCCCACTGCTCGGGAGTCCAGATACGCAGTATTTT CASSPLLGSPDTQYF
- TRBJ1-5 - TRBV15 TGTGCCACCGCCGCCCCAGGAGATGGTAGCAATCAGCCCCAGCATTTT CATAAPGDGSNQPQHF
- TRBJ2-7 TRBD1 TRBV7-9 TGTGCCAGCAGGAGGATTCAGACAGGGCACGAGCAGTACTTC CASRRIQTGHEQYF
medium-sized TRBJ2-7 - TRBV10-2 TGCGCCAGCGTTGGGGCGGTGAGCTCCTACGAGCAGTACTTC CASVGAVSSYEQYF
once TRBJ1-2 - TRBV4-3 TGCGCCAGCAGCCAAGCATTAGGGAGCTATGGCTACACCTTC CASSQALGSYGYTF
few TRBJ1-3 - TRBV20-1 TGCAGTGCTAGAGATAGCGGGGGCCACTCTGGAAACACCATATATTTT CSARDSGGHSGNTIYF